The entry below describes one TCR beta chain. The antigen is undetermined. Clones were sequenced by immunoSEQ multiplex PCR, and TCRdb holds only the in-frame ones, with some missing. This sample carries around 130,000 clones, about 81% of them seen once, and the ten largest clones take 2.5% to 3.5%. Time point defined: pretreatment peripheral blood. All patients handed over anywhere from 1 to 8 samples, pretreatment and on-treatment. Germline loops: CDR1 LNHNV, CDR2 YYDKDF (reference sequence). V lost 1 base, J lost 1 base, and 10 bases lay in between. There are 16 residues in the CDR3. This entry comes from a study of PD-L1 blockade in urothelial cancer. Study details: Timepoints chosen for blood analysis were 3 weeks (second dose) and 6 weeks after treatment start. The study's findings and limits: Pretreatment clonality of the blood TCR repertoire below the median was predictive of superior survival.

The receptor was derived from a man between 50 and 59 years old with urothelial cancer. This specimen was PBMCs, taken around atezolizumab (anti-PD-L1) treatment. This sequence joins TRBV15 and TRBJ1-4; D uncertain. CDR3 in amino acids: CATSRALGQTNEKLFF. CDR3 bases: TGTGCCACCAGCAGAGCTTTGGGCCAAACTAATGAAAAACTGTTTTTT.